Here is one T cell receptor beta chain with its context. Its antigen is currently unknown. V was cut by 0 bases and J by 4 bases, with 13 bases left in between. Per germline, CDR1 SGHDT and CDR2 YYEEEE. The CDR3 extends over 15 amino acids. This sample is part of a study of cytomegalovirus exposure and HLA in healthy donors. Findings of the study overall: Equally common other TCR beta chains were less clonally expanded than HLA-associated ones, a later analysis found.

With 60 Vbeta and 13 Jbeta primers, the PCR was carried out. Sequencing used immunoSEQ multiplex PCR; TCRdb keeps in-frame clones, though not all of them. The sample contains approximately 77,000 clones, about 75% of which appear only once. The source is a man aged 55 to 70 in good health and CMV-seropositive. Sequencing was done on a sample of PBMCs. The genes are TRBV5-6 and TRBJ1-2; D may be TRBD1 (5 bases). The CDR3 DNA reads TGTGCCAGCAGCTTGGATGGGAGCGGGGCCTATGGCTACACCTTC. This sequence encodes CASSLDGSGAYGYTF.